The clone carrying this T cell receptor (beta chain) was counted many times. Measured with immunoSEQ multiplex PCR; TCRdb has only the in-frame clones, and not every one. Here the sample spans under 300,000 clones, 70% to 85% being singletons. The data derive from a study of blood T cell repertoires in COVID-19. About the study: Nucleic acid was either cDNA or gDNA, and it came from T cells, B-cell-depleted T cells, or PBMCs.

This CDR3 has 13 residues. Germline loops: CDR1 KGHSH, CDR2 LQKENI. Between the trimmed V and J ends, which lost 8 bases and 6 bases, there was a span of 14 bases. Specimen: peripheral blood. The clonotype comes from an elderly woman with acute or convalescent COVID-19. The chain recombines TRBV18 with TRBJ1-5; tentative D call: TRBD1 (6 bases). CDR3 protein: CASQGDILQPQHF. The CDR3 DNA reads TGTGCCAGCCAAGGGGACATACTTCAGCCCCAGCATTTT. The full variable domain, completed using reference TRBV18 and TRBJ1-5, is NAGVMQNPRHLVRRRGQEARLRCSPMKGHSHVYWYRQLPEEGLKFMVYLQKENIIDESGMPKERFSAEFPKEGPSILRIQQVVRGDSAAYFCASQGDILQPQHFGDGTRLSIL.